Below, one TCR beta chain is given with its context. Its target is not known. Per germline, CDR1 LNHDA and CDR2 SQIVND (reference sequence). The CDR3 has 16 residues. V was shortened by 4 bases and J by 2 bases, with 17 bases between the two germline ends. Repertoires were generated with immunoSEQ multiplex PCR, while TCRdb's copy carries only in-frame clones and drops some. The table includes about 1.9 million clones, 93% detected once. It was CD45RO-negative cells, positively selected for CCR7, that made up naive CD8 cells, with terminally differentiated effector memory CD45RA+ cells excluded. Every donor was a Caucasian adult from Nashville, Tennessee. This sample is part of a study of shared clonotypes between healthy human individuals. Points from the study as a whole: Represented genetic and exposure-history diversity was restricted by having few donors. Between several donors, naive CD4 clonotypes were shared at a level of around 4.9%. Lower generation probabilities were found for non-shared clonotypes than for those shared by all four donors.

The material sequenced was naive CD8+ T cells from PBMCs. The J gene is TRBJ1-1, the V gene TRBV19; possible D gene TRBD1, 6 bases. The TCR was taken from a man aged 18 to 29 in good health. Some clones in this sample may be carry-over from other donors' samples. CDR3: CASSNPRRGHNTEAFF. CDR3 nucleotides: TGTGCCAGTAGTAACCCCCGACGGGGGCACAACACTGAAGCTTTCTTT.